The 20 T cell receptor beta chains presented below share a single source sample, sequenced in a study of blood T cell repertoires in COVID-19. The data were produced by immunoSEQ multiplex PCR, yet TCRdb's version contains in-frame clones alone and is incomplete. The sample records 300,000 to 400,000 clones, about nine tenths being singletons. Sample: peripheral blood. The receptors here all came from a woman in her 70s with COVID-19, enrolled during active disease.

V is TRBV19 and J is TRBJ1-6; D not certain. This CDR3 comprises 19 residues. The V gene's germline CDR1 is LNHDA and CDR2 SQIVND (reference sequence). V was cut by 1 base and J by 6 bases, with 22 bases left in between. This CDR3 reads CASSIVVIEGLEGNSPLHF. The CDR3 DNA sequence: TGTGCCAGTAGTATAGTCGTAATCGAGGGCCTGGAAGGTAATTCACCCCTCCACTTT.

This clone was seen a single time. The chain's CDR3 is CASSLGGTTEAFF. In DNA, the CDR3 is TGTGCCAGCAGTTTAGGCGGAACCACTGAAGCTTTCTTT. The chain carries TRBV12-3 or TRBV12-4 and TRBJ1-1; no firm D call. This CDR3 is 13 amino acids long. V was shortened by 1 base and J by 4 bases, with 7 bases between the two germline ends.

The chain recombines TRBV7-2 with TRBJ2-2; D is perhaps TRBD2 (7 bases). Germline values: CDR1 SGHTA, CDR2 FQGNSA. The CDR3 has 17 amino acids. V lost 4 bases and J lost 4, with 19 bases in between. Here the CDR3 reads CASSSDPPGGGTGELFF. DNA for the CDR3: TGTGCCAGCAGCTCAGATCCGCCGGGGGGCGGCACCGGGGAGCTGTTTTTT.

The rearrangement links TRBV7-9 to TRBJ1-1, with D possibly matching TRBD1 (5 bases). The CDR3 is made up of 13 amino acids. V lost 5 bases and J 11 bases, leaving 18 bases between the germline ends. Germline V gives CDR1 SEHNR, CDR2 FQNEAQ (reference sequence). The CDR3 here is CASSPDGGGSAFF. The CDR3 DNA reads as TGTGCCAGCAGCCCCGACGGGGGAGGGTCGGCTTTCTTT.

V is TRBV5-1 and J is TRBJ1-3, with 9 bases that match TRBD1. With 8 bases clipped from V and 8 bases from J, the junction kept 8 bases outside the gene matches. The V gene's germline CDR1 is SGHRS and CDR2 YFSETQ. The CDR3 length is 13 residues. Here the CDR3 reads CASSRDRVDTIYF. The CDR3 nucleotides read TGCGCCAGTTCCCGGGACAGGGTCGACACCATATATTTT.

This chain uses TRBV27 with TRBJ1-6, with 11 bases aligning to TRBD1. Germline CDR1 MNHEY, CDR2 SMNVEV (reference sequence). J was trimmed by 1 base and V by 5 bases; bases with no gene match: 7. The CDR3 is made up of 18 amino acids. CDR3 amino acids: CASSPWTGGGSYNSPLHF. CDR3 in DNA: TGTGCCAGCAGTCCGTGGACAGGGGGCGGGTCCTATAATTCACCCCTCCACTTT.

CDR3 amino acids: CASSLEYSGANVLTF. The CDR3, as DNA: TGTGCCAGCAGTTTAGAGTACTCTGGGGCCAACGTCCTGACTTTC. V usage is TRBV27 and J usage is TRBJ2-6; D remains unclear. V shed 2 bases and J shed 0 bases, with 5 bases lying between them. CDR1 and CDR2 (germline): MNHEY, SMNVEV (reference sequence). The CDR3 sequence is 15 residues long.

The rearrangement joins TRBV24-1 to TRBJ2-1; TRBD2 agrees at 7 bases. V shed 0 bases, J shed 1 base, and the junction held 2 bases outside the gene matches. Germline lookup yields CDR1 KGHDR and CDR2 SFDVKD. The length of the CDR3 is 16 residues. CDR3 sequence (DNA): TGTGCCACCAGTGATTTGGGGGGGGAGTCCTACAATGAGCAGTTCTTC. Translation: CATSDLGGESYNEQFF.

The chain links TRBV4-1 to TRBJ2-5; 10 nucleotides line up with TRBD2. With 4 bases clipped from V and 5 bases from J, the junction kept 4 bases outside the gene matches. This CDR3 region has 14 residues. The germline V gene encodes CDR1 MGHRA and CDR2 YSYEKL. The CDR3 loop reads CASSLSGGAETQYF. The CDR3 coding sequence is TGCGCCAGCAGCCTAAGCGGGGGGGCGGAGACCCAGTACTTC.

The CDR3, as DNA: TGTGCCAGCAGCCCAAGCCGGGACAGGCGCTATGGCTACACCTTC. Its protein product is CASSPSRDRRYGYTF. This rearrangement joins TRBV3-1 (or the pseudogene TRBV3-2) to TRBJ1-2; 8 nucleotides align to TRBD1. Unmatched junction bases numbered 8, after V lost 4 bases and J lost 4 bases. This CDR3 spans 15 amino acids. Germline V gene data show CDR1 as LGHDT and CDR2 as YNNKEL (reference sequence).

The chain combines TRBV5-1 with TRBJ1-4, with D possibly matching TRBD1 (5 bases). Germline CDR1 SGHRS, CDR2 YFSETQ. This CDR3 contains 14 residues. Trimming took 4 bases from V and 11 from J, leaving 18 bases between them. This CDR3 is CASSTTDQPGKLFF. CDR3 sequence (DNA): TGCGCCAGCAGCACGACAGACCAGCCAGGGAAACTGTTTTTT.

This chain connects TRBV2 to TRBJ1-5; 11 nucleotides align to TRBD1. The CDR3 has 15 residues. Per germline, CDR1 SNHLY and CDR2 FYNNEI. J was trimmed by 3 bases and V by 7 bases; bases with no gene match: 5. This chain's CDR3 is CASKGTGGLNQPQHF. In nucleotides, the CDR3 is TGTGCCAGCAAAGGGACAGGGGGTCTCAATCAGCCCCAGCATTTT.

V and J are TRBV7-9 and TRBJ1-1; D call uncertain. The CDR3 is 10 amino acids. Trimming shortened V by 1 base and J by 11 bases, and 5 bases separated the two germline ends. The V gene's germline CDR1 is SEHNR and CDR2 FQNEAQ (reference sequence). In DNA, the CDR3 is TGTGCCAGCAGCTTAGTGGAGGCTTTCTTT. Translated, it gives CASSLVEAFF.

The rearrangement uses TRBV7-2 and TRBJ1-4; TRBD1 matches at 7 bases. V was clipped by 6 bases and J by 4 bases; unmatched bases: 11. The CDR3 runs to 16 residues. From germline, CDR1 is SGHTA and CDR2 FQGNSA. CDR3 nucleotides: TGTGCCAGCAGTTTTACCGGGACAGCCGGTAATGAAAAACTGTTTTTT. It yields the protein CASSFTGTAGNEKLFF.

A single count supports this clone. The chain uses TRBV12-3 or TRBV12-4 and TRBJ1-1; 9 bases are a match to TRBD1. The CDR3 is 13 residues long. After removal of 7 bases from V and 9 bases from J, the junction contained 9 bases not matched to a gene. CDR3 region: CASIVQGALKAFF. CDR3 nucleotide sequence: TGTGCCAGCATTGTACAGGGGGCTCTAAAAGCTTTCTTT.

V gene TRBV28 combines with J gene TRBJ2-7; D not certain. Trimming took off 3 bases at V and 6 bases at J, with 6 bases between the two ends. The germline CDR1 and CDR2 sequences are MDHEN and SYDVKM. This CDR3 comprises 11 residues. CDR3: CASSFRSEQYF. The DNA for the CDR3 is TGTGCCAGCAGTTTTCGTTCCGAGCAGTACTTC.

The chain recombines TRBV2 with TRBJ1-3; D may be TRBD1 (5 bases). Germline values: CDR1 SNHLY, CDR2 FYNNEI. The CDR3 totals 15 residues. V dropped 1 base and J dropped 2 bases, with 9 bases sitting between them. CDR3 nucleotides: TGTGCCAGCAGTGAAGGGTGGGGGGCTGGAAACACCATATATTTT. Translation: CASSEGWGAGNTIYF.

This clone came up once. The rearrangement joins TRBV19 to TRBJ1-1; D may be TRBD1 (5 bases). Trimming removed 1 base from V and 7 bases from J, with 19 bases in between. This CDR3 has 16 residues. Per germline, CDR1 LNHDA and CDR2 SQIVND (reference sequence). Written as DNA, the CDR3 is TGTGCCAGTAGTATAGTCCCACTCGACAGAAACGGTGAAGCTTTCTTT. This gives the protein CASSIVPLDRNGEAFF.

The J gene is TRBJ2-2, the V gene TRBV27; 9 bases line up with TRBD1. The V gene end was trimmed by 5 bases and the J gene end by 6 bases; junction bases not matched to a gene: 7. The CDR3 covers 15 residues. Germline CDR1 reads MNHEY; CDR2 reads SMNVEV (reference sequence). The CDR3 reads CASSLLQGAAGELFF. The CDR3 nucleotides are TGTGCCAGCAGTCTCCTACAGGGGGCTGCCGGGGAGCTGTTTTTT.

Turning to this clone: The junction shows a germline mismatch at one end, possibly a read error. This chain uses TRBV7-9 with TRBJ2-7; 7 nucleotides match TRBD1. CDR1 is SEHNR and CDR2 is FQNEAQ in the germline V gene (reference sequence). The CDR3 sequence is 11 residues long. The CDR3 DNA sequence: TGTGCCAGCAGCCGAACAGGGGAGCCTCGATTC. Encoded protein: CASSRTGEPRF.